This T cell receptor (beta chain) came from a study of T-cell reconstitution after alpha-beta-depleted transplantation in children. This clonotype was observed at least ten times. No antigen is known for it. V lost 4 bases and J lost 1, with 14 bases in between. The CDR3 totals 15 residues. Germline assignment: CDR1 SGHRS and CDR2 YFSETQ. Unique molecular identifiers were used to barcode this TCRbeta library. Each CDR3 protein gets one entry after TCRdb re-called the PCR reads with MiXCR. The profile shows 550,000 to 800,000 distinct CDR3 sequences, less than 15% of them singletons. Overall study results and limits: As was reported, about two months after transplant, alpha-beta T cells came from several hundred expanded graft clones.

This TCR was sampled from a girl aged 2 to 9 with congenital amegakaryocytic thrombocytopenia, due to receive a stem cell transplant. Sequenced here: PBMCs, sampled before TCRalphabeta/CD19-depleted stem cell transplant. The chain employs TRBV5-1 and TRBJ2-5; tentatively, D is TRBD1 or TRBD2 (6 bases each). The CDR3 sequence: CASSRGDFFQETQYF. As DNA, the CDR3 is TGCGCCAGCAGCAGGGGGGACTTTTTCCAAGAGACCCAGTACTTC. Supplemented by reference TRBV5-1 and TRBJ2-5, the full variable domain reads KAGVTQTPRYLIKTRGQQVTLSCSPISGHRSVSWYQQTPGQGLQFLFEYFSETQRNKGNFPGRFSGRQFSNSRSEMNVSTLELGDSALYLCASSRGDFFQETQYFGPGTRLLVL.